This TCR beta chain stems from a study of blood T cell repertoires in COVID-19. V was clipped by 4 bases and J by 0 bases; unmatched bases: 5. This CDR3 has 15 residues. Germline V lookup: CDR1 LGHDT, CDR2 YNNKEL (reference sequence). Profiled with immunoSEQ multiplex PCR; TCRdb holds only in-frame clones, not every one. The sample has roughly 190,000 clones; roughly four fifths are singletons. Sequencing was performed on peripheral blood. The TCR was taken from a woman between 35 and 50 years old with acute or convalescent COVID-19. The chain recombines TRBV3-1 (or the pseudogene TRBV3-2) with TRBJ2-5; 7 nucleotides align to TRBD1. The CDR3 protein is CASSPGTAYQETQYF. The CDR3 DNA is TGTGCCAGCAGCCCCGGGACAGCGTACCAAGAGACCCAGTACTTC.